Reported below is one TCR beta chain. The data originate from a study of blood T cell repertoires in COVID-19. Across the whole study: Both acute and convalescent COVID-19 samples were obtained from the United States, Italy and Spain.

The CDR3 contains 13 residues. CDR1 and CDR2 from the germline V gene are SEHNR and FQNEAQ (reference sequence). The V end was cut by 5 bases, the J end by 4 bases, with 8 bases between. Original data processing: Amplifying reference gene primers gave estimates of nucleated cell counts. This table comes from immunoSEQ multiplex PCR, and its TCRdb copy is limited to in-frame clones, with some not included. V, J and clone size derive from that table, while D and trimming were established from the DNA sequence. The data contain 410,000 or so clones, 89% of them singletons. J is TRBJ1-4 and V is TRBV7-9; no reliable D call. The sequence derives from a woman between 35 and 50 years old with COVID-19, enrolled during active disease. Sequenced: peripheral blood. CDR3 amino acids: CASSQNHNEKLFF. The DNA for the CDR3 is TGTGCCAGCAGCCAAAATCATAATGAAAAACTGTTTTTT.